Listed here is a single T cell receptor beta chain. Its matching antigen is unknown. This CDR3 comprises 15 residues. Germline CDR1 and CDR2: LNHDA and SQIVND (reference sequence). The V segment lost 3 bases and the J segment 5 bases; nucleotides outside the gene matches: 9. This sample was included in a study of cytomegalovirus exposure and HLA in healthy donors. Study-wide background: Earlier, 95 million to 140 million unique TCR beta sequences were recovered from around 190 million T cells by an analysis. Findings and caveats of the study: Segments of the TCR beta V type were, in most cases, productive about 87% or about 30% of the time in an earlier analysis.

Both 60 Vbeta primers and 13 Jbeta primers went into the PCR. Clones were sequenced by immunoSEQ multiplex PCR, and TCRdb holds only the in-frame ones, with some missing. This sample's table has roughly 60,000 clones. The sample comprised PBMCs. V usage is TRBV19 and J usage is TRBJ1-2, with 7 bases identical to TRBD1. The sequence derives from a male donor in good health and CMV-seronegative. This chain's CDR3 is CASSMQGDKGYGYTF. Written as DNA, the CDR3 is TGTGCCAGTAGTATGCAGGGGGATAAAGGATATGGCTACACCTTC.